The T cell receptor beta chain under discussion was sequenced for a study of CD8 T cells in ankylosing spondylitis. Notes on the study in general: Ankylosing spondylitis blood seemed to carry a telltale TCR beta motif made of roughly eight highly homologous variants.

Concerning this clonotype: Antigen specificity is unknown.

TCRdb called the 5' RACE reads again in MiXCR, with one record for every CDR3 protein. This table has around 440,000 distinct CDR3 sequences, 17% appearing once. The CDR3 runs 15 residues. V was shortened by 3 bases and J by 1 base, with 10 bases between the two germline ends. Input material: blood, either unsorted or a sorted T cell fraction (not recorded which). The TCR originated in a male donor with ankylosing spondylitis. J is TRBJ1-3 and V is TRBV12-3 or TRBV12-4; no reliable D call. The CDR3 DNA follows: TGTGCCAGCAGTTTTCCCGGAAGATCTGGAAACACCATATATTTT. It yields the protein CASSFPGRSGNTIYF.